This T cell receptor beta chain was recorded in a study of CD8+CD57+ T cells in acquired aplastic anemia (dated by TCRdb to about 2018). Describing the broader study: On average, sorted CD4+ and CD8+ cells yielded around 3.4 ug of extracted DNA, with a range of roughly 0.18 to 27.4 ug. For healthy donor samples, the average read count was around 9.8 million for CD4+ cells and roughly 12 million for CD8+ cells.

Genomic DNA was used as template for profiling of TCR beta VDJ combinations and CDR3 sequences. An Illumina HiSeq 2000 was used for TCR repertoire sequencing. The published analysis was carried out like this. Repertoires were assessed using TRBV/TRBJ rearrangement plots, CDR3 size and DJ length profiles, and Simpson's diversity index. Whichever DNA sequence was most abundant in the deep sequencing data was defined as the immunodominant clone. CDR3 amino acid sequences were screened for sharing across subjects and were compared with published repertoires and the VDJdb database. TCRdb itself trimmed the public reads at Q25 with fastp, ran MiXCR and retained productive beta chains. Every CDR3 protein is listed once, alongside the most common genes and DNA of its rows. TCRdb assigned the V and J calls; the authors' analysis was not used. This sample is represented by about 150,000 distinct CDR3 sequences; approximately 41% of them were singletons. Under 9% of the sample is in the top ten clones.

Of note for this clonotype: Which antigen it targets is not known. No quality values exist for individual bases; no much larger clone is one base distant.

Findings and caveats that apply to the study as a whole: Between patients and healthy controls, no significant difference in CD8+ Simpson's diversity was found (P=0.060). Some 30 CD8+ CDR3 sequences were found to be shared between patients and controls, but these sequences appeared to be highly expressed in patients and within the immunodominant clones of the patients.

The study deep-sequenced TCR repertoires of sorted CD4+ and CD8+ blood T cells from severe aplastic anemia patients and healthy subjects. Ficoll-Paque density gradient centrifugation was used to isolate peripheral blood mononuclear cells. Before DNA extraction, CD4+ and CD8+ T cells were sorted with FACS or magnetic beads. The origin of this receptor is a human donor in good health, serving as a control. Sequencing was done on a sample of sorted CD4+, CD8+, or CD8+CD57+ T cells (not recorded which) from PBMCs.

This receptor carries the CDR3 CASSHTQDRGRQGYTF. The nucleotide sequence is TGCGCCAGCAGCCATACCCAGGACAGGGGGCGCCAGGGCTACACCTTC. This sequence uses TRBV4-1 and TRBJ1-2; 11 central bases correspond to TRBD1. CDR3 length: 16 amino acids, cysteine to phenylalanine. Just the 48-base CDR3 DNA is kept, in frame starting at base 1. The germline V gene encodes CDR1 MGHRA and CDR2 YSYEKL. Trimming leaves V shorter by 3 bases and J shorter by 8 bases, with the junction holding 11 bases beyond the gene matches.